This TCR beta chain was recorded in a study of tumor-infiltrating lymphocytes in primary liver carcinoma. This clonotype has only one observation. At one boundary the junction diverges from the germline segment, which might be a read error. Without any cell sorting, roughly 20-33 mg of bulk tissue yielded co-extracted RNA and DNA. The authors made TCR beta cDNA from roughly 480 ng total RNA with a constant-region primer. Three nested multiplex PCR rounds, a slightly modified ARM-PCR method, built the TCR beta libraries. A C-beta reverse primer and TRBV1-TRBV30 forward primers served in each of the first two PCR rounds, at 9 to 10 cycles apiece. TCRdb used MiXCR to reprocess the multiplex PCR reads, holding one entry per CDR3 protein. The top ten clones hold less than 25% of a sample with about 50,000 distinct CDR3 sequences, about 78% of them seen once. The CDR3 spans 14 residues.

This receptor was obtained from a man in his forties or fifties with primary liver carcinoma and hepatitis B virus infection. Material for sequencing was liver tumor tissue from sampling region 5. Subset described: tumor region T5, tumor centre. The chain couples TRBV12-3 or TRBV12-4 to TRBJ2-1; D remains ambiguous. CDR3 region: CANSFEYSYNEQFF. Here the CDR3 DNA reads TGTGCCAACAGTTTTGAGTATAGCTACAATGAGCAGTTCTTC.